One sample yielded the 25 T cell receptor beta chains listed below, sequenced in a study of blood T cell repertoires in COVID-19. Libraries were prepared by immunoSEQ multiplex PCR; TCRdb keeps only in-frame clonotypes and omits some of them. Counted here are under 200,000 clones, 65% to 85% occurring once; the ten biggest clones make up about 18%. Sequences were obtained from peripheral blood. These receptor sequences come from a man aged 60 to 75 with active or convalescent COVID-19.

The gene calls are TRBV29-1 and TRBJ2-7, with TRBD2 matching over 8 bases. Germline CDR1 and CDR2: SQVTM and ANQGSEA. J lost 5 bases, V lost 1 base, and 7 bases had no gene match. CDR3 length: 14 residues. CDR3 in DNA: TGCAGCGTTGAAGTAAGCGGGAGATCGGACGAGCAGTACTTC. Translation: CSVEVSGRSDEQYF.

A few counts support this clone. This chain joins TRBV19 and TRBJ2-7, with 12 positions matching TRBD2. CDR3 length equals 19 residues. Trimming at V came to 6 bases and at J to 1 base, leaving 16 bases not matched to a gene. From germline, CDR1 is LNHDA and CDR2 SQIVND (reference sequence). The CDR3 DNA follows: TGTGCCAGTAGCAGAACCGGGACTAGCGGGTCCCATCTTTCCTACGAGCAGTACTTC. Translation: CASSRTGTSGSHLSYEQYF. The whole variable domain, remainder taken from reference TRBV19 and TRBJ2-7, is DGGITQSPKYLFRKEGQNVTLSCEQNLNHDAMYWYRQDPGQGLRLIYYSQIVNDFQKGDIAEGYSVSREKKESFPLTVTSAQKNPTAFYLCASSRTGTSGSHLSYEQYFGPGTRLTVT.

The gene calls are TRBV24-1 and TRBJ2-3; 9 nucleotides line up with TRBD2. Germline CDR1 is KGHDR and CDR2 is SFDVKD. This CDR3 region has 17 residues. V gave up 9 bases and J gave up 2 bases; unmatched junction bases: 14. Here the CDR3 DNA reads TGTGCCACCGCGGGACTAGCAGCCGATCCCTCCACAGATACGCAGTATTTT. Translated, it gives CATAGLAADPSTDTQYF.

The chain carries TRBV6-6 and TRBJ2-5; tentatively, D is TRBD2 (6 bases). V lost 0 bases and J lost 5, with 16 bases in between. The CDR3 consists of 16 residues. Germline assignment: CDR1 MNHNY and CDR2 SVGAGI (reference sequence). This chain's CDR3 is CASSYSTGEWSETQYF. CDR3 DNA: TGTGCCAGCAGTTACTCGACGGGGGAGTGGTCGGAGACCCAGTACTTC.

The chain recombines TRBV18 with TRBJ2-7; D unresolved. The V and J ends lost 6 bases and 8 bases respectively, with 20 bases between them. Germline assignment: CDR1 KGHSH and CDR2 LQKENI. The CDR3 loop spans 14 amino acids. The CDR3: CASSEQQSGLKQYF. In DNA form, the CDR3 reads TGTGCCAGCTCCGAACAGCAATCCGGCCTCAAGCAGTACTTC.

The rearrangement links TRBV6-1 to TRBJ1-6; the D gene is possibly TRBD1 (5 bases). Germline V gives CDR1 MNHNS, CDR2 SASEGT. This CDR3 has 14 residues. Trimming pared 2 bases from V and 6 bases from J, leaving 8 bases between. The CDR3 coding sequence is TGTGCCAGCAGTGAAACGACAGTTAATTCACCCCTCCACTTT. This translates into CASSETTVNSPLHF.

CDR3: CASSWPSGGTDTQYF. CDR3 nucleotides: TGCGCCAGCAGCTGGCCCAGCGGGGGGACAGATACGCAGTATTTT. The V call is TRBV5-1, the J call TRBJ2-3; 9 bases map to TRBD2. Trimming at V came to 3 bases and at J to 3 bases, leaving 5 bases not matched to a gene. The germline gives CDR1 SGHRS, CDR2 YFSETQ. The CDR3 sequence is 15 residues long.

The chain has TRBV19 and TRBJ2-7; D might be TRBD2 (6 bases). The CDR3 length is 14 residues. Per germline, CDR1 LNHDA and CDR2 SQIVND (reference sequence). The V end was cut by 2 bases, the J end by 6 bases, with 14 bases between. As DNA, the CDR3 is TGTGCCAGTAGTATAACGGGTCCCGGGGGCGAGCAGTACTTC. Its protein is CASSITGPGGEQYF.

This sequence joins TRBV4-2 and TRBJ2-6; weak D call: TRBD2 (5 bases). Deletions cut 0 bases from V and 0 bases from J, with 15 bases between. Germline CDR1 reads LGHNA; CDR2 reads YNFKEQ. The CDR3 sequence is 19 residues long. CDR3: CASSQESARTGSGANVLTF. The DNA for the CDR3 is TGTGCCAGCAGCCAAGAGAGCGCCAGGACTGGCTCTGGGGCCAACGTCCTGACTTTC.

The chain links TRBV11-2 to TRBJ2-7, with D possibly TRBD1 on 6 matching bases. The ends were cut back, 2 bases at V and 5 bases at J, with 10 bases in the middle. CDR1 SGHAT and CDR2 FQNNGV come from the germline V gene. The CDR3 consists of 13 residues. The DNA of the CDR3 is TGTGCCAGCAGCTTAAGGGGGAGCGACGAGCAGTACTTC. This translates into CASSLRGSDEQYF.

The V and J genes are TRBV29-1 and TRBJ2-1, with D possibly TRBD2 on 5 matching bases. The germline gives CDR1 SQVTM, CDR2 ANQGSEA. Trimming stripped 5 bases from V and 6 bases from J, with 11 bases between. The length of the CDR3 is 12 residues. CDR3: CSVQPGSNEQFF. The CDR3 DNA is TGCAGCGTTCAACCGGGGAGCAATGAGCAGTTCTTC.

This chain joins TRBV18 and TRBJ2-7; D is unclear. This CDR3 contains 13 residues. Germline V CDR1 and CDR2: KGHSH, LQKENI. Trimming took off 0 bases at V and 0 bases at J, with 3 bases between the two ends. The CDR3 here is CASSPPSSYEQYF. The CDR3 DNA reads TGTGCCAGCTCACCACCGAGCTCCTACGAGCAGTACTTC.

The J gene is TRBJ1-4, the V gene TRBV7-9, with D possibly TRBD1 on 6 matching bases. Trimming cost V 1 base and J 7 bases, with 10 bases left between them. The germline V gene has CDR1 SEHNR and CDR2 FQNEAQ (reference sequence). CDR3 length equals 14 residues. The CDR3 spells CASSLVQGGEKLFF. In DNA form, the CDR3 reads TGTGCCAGCAGCTTAGTACAGGGCGGTGAAAAACTGTTTTTT.

CDR3 DNA: TGCGCCAGCAGCCAGAGAGGCAATGGCTACACCTTC. Its translation is CASSQRGNGYTF. The chain uses TRBV4-1 and TRBJ1-2; no firm D call. This CDR3 spans 12 amino acids. V gave up 3 bases and J gave up 6 bases, with 8 bases separating them. Looked up from germline, CDR1 is MGHRA and CDR2 is YSYEKL.

This sequence joins TRBV4-2 and TRBJ2-5; TRBD2 agrees at 12 bases. The CDR3 covers 14 residues. Germline CDR1 is LGHNA and CDR2 is YNFKEQ. Losses at the gene ends were 3 bases for V and 7 bases for J; bases not matched to a gene: 3. CDR3 DNA sequence: TGTGCCAGCAGCCAGGGACTAGCGGGTGGGACCCAGTACTTC. Translating gives CASSQGLAGGTQYF.

V gene TRBV9 combines with J gene TRBJ2-7; 10 nucleotides line up with TRBD1. In germline, CDR1 is SGDLS, CDR2 YYNGEE. The CDR3 consists of 14 residues. After removal of 4 bases from V and 3 bases from J, the junction contained 4 bases not matched to a gene. In nucleotides, the CDR3 is TGTGCCAGCAGCCAGGGACAGGGGAACTACGAGCAGTACTTC. Translating gives CASSQGQGNYEQYF. Combining the CDR3 with reference TRBV9 and TRBJ2-7 gives the whole variable domain DSGVTQTPKHLITATGQRVTLRCSPRSGDLSVYWYQQSLDQGLQFLIQYYNGEERAKGNILERFSAQQFPDLHSELNLSSLELGDSALYFCASSQGQGNYEQYFGPGTRLTVT.

Turning to this clone: This specimen includes other DNA sequences encoding the same CDR3. V gene TRBV10-3 combines with J gene TRBJ1-5, with 8 bases that match TRBD1. The germline CDR1 and CDR2 sequences are ENHRY and SYGVKD. The V and J ends lost 5 bases and 2 bases, in that order; junction bases with no gene match: 5. The CDR3 is 15 residues long. CDR3 DNA: TGTGCCATCAGTAAGACAGGGGAGGGCAATCAGCCCCAGCATTTT. This sequence encodes CAISKTGEGNQPQHF.

The rearrangement joins TRBV7-2 to TRBJ1-1; D gene ambiguous. The CDR3 is 17 residues long. Germline CDR1 SGHTA, CDR2 FQGNSA. Trimming left V 5 bases short and J 3 bases short, with 22 bases between. The CDR3 DNA reads as TGTGCCAGCAGCCCTACGGGCACGAGGGTGGTGGACACTGAAGCTTTCTTT. Residues: CASSPTGTRVVDTEAFF.

The J gene is TRBJ1-6, the V gene TRBV2; 7 positions match TRBD1. Germline values: CDR1 SNHLY, CDR2 FYNNEI. The ends lost 7 bases at V and 10 bases at J; junction bases unmatched: 10. This CDR3 is built from 14 residues. The CDR3 DNA reads as TGTGCCAGCACTCTGACAGGGTCCGTATCACCCCTCCACTTT. It is translated as CASTLTGSVSPLHF.

This sequence joins TRBV5-5 and TRBJ1-2; D remains unclear. The CDR3 loop spans 14 amino acids. Trimming removed 0 bases from V and 2 bases from J, with 8 bases in between. Germline CDR1 SGHKS, CDR2 YYEKEE (reference sequence). The CDR3 nucleotides are TGTGCCAGCAGCTTGGGAAGGGAGAACTATGGCTACACCTTC. It encodes CASSLGRENYGYTF.

The gene calls are TRBV2 and TRBJ1-5; D unclear. Germline-derived CDR1 and CDR2 are SNHLY and FYNNEI. V lost 3 bases to trimming and J lost 4 bases, with 13 bases between them. The CDR3 is 15 amino acids. For the CDR3, the DNA is TGTGCCAGCAGTGAGCGGGGTGGAAGGAATCAGCCCCAGCATTTT. Amino acids: CASSERGGRNQPQHF.

The chain has TRBV29-1 and TRBJ2-7; TRBD1 aligns across 9 bases. Germline V gives CDR1 SQVTM, CDR2 ANQGSEA. This CDR3 contains 12 residues. The CDR3 sequence: CSLRDRDHEQYF. The CDR3, as DNA: TGCAGTCTCCGGGACAGGGACCACGAGCAGTACTTC.

This clone was seen more than once but under ten times. The chain has TRBV5-1 and TRBJ2-1; TRBD2 aligns across 10 bases. The V gene's germline CDR1 is SGHRS and CDR2 YFSETQ. J gave up 4 bases and V 4 bases, and 8 bases lay outside the gene matches. The CDR3 spans 16 residues. The CDR3 loop is CASSQIAGGLYNEQFF. The CDR3 coding sequence is TGCGCCAGCAGCCAAATAGCGGGAGGACTTTACAATGAGCAGTTCTTC.

The chain links TRBV18 to TRBJ2-1; 7 nucleotides align to TRBD1. The CDR3 runs 13 residues. The germline CDR1 and CDR2 sequences are KGHSH and LQKENI. V shed 4 bases and J 8 bases; nucleotides not matched to a gene: 5. The CDR3 region is CASSRTGSYEQFF. The CDR3 bases are TGTGCCAGCTCACGGACAGGTAGCTATGAGCAGTTCTTC.

The CDR3 loop is CASSSPGTGGSSTDTQYF. The CDR3 DNA follows: TGTGCCAGCAGCAGCCCCGGGACAGGGGGCTCTAGCACAGATACGCAGTATTTT. V usage is TRBV5-6 and J usage is TRBJ2-3; 12 bases map to TRBD1. Per germline, CDR1 SGHDT and CDR2 YYEEEE. After removal of 4 bases from V and 0 bases from J, the junction contained 9 bases not matched to a gene. The CDR3 covers 18 residues.